The clone carrying this T cell receptor beta chain has at least ten counts. Its antigen remains unidentified. TCRdb itself ran the 5' RACE reads through MiXCR, one entry per CDR3 protein. This repertoire shows about 120,000 distinct CDR3 sequences, roughly 3.1% found once; its top ten account for 1.3%. The entry originates in a study of neurological immune-mediated disorders. V dropped 2 bases and J dropped 3 bases, with 14 bases sitting between them. The germline gives CDR1 SGHKS, CDR2 YYEKEE (reference sequence). CDR3 size: 15 residues. Overall study results and limits: Multiple sclerosis patients had less TCR clonal expansion than even healthy controls, unlike HTLV-1-associated myelopathy. The repertoires of 18 of 34 multiple sclerosis patients were placed by phylogenetic grouping in a single related-CDR3 cluster, which may be a signature. Clinical and MRI features did not associate with the cluster found in multiple sclerosis patients.

From 2 million PBMCs stored at -80 C, the unsorted libraries were generated. What was sequenced was PBMCs. The receptor was isolated from a woman aged 25 to 39 with multiple sclerosis. V and J are TRBV5-5 and TRBJ1-1; D unclear. Written as DNA, the CDR3 is TGTGCCAGCAGCTTCGCCTTGTATCCGGACACTGAAGCTTTCTTT. It encodes CASSFALYPDTEAFF.